Listed below are T cell receptor beta chains from one sample, sequenced in a study of early T cells in non-severe SARS-CoV-2 infection. Via MiXCR, TCRdb re-called the 5' RACE reads, giving one row per CDR3 protein. The sample shows 90,000 to 100,000 distinct CDR3 sequences, about 13% of them seen only once. The sample taken for sequencing was whole blood. The source of these receptors is an adult who was a healthcare worker with PCR-confirmed SARS-CoV-2 infection or an uninfected control (not recorded which). Each CDR3 is given with its conserved first and last residue. D genes are given only for firm matches. Some rows have no size entry. The others give once, few or many, or a class for an expanded clone.

D gene,clone size,J gene,V gene,CDR3 protein,CDR3 DNA
.,many,TRBJ2-7,TRBV10-3,CAINGGARGDDEQYF,TGTGCCATCAATGGGGGGGCCCGGGGAGATGACGAGCAGTACTTC
.,many,TRBJ2-3,TRBV11-2,CASSPGATDTQYF,TGTGCCAGCAGCCCCGGAGCTACAGATACGCAGTATTTT
TRBD1,.,TRBJ1-1,TRBV20-1,CSAREGQVGRAFF,TGCAGTGCTAGAGAGGGACAGGTCGGGCGAGCTTTCTTT
.,many,TRBJ2-7,TRBV20-1,CSATSALKQGGNEQYF,TGCAGTGCTACTAGTGCCTTGAAACAGGGAGGGAACGAGCAGTACTTC
TRBD1,many,TRBJ1-3,TRBV7-6,CASSKDRVGNTIYF,TGTGCCAGCAGCAAAGACAGGGTCGGAAACACCATATATTTT
.,few,TRBJ2-2,TRBV12-3/TRBV12-4,CASTLIGFGAGELFF,TGTGCCAGCACCCTAATAGGGTTTGGCGCCGGGGAGCTGTTTTTT
TRBD2,.,TRBJ2-3,TRBV29-1,CSAQGGRRGTDTQYF,TGCAGCGCCCAGGGAGGGCGTAGGGGCACAGATACGCAGTATTTT
.,many,TRBJ2-1,TRBV5-4,CASSLATGRTYNEQFF,TGTGCCAGCAGCTTGGCCACAGGGCGTACCTACAATGAGCAGTTCTTC
TRBD1,.,TRBJ1-5,TRBV27,CASSRRQGHQPQHF,TGTGCCAGCAGTCGACGACAGGGGCATCAGCCCCAGCATTTT
TRBD1,few,TRBJ1-4,TRBV3-1,CASSRKPPIDRDEKLFF,TGTGCCAGCAGCCGCAAGCCCCCGATCGACAGGGATGAAAAACTGTTTTTT
.,few,TRBJ2-7,TRBV20-1,CSARGGYEQYF,TGCAGTGCTAGAGGGGGCTACGAGCAGTACTTC
TRBD1,many,TRBJ1-1,TRBV20-1,CSGQGDTEAFF,TGCAGTGGGCAGGGGGACACTGAAGCTTTCTTT
.,few,TRBJ1-2,TRBV6-6,CASSRQDSYGYTF,TGTGCCAGCAGCCGACAGGATTCCTATGGCTACACCTTC
.,.,TRBJ2-1,TRBV19,CASNQGGEQFF,TGTGCCAGTAATCAGGGCGGTGAGCAGTTCTTC
TRBD1,few,TRBJ1-1,TRBV5-1,CASSSTPGQRLNTEAFF,TGCGCCAGCAGTTCTACGCCGGGACAGCGATTGAACACTGAAGCTTTCTTT
TRBD1,many,TRBJ1-2,TRBV6-5,CASSPWGQGANYGYTF,TGTGCCAGCAGTCCCTGGGGACAGGGAGCTAACTATGGCTACACCTTC
.,.,TRBJ2-2,TRBV19,CASSIAFGAGELFF,TGTGCCAGTAGTATAGCCTTCGGGGCCGGGGAGCTGTTTTTT
.,.,TRBJ2-1,TRBV6-1,CASSAKTVSSYNEQFF,TGTGCCAGCAGTGCCAAGACAGTAAGCTCCTACAATGAGCAGTTCTTC
TRBD1,many,TRBJ2-1,TRBV7-9,CASSLGAGTDGYNEQFF,TGTGCCAGCAGCTTAGGTGCTGGGACAGATGGATACAATGAGCAGTTCTTC
.,.,TRBJ1-5,TRBV29-1,CSVGQGNQPQHF,TGCAGCGTTGGACAGGGCAATCAGCCCCAGCATTTT
TRBD2,.,TRBJ2-5,TRBV11-2,CASSQFTSGGWETQYF,TGTGCCAGCAGCCAATTTACTAGCGGGGGCTGGGAGACCCAGTACTTC
TRBD1,many,TRBJ1-1,TRBV10-2,CASSYQGGDTEAFF,TGCGCCAGCAGTTATCAGGGGGGGGACACTGAAGCTTTCTTT
.,many,TRBJ2-3,TRBV11-2,CASSLVAGGTDTQYF,TGTGCCAGCAGCTTGGTTGCAGGTGGCACAGATACGCAGTATTTT
.,.,TRBJ1-6,TRBV27,CASRTAGGGDSPLHF,TGTGCCAGCCGAACCGCCGGGGGCGGGGATTCACCCCTCCACTTT
.,few,TRBJ2-7,TRBV9,CASSVASGHFYEQYF,TGTGCCAGCAGCGTAGCGTCAGGGCACTTCTACGAGCAGTACTTC
.,many,TRBJ2-2,TRBV5-4,CASTPAGAAGTGELFF,TGTGCCAGCACCCCGGCAGGGGCCGCGGGCACCGGGGAGCTGTTTTTT
.,many,TRBJ2-5,TRBV12-3/TRBV12-4,CASKPGGAWGETQYF,TGTGCCAGCAAGCCTGGGGGAGCCTGGGGAGAGACCCAGTACTTC
TRBD2,few,TRBJ2-3,TRBV7-2,CASSLASGGTDTQYF,TGTGCCAGCAGCTTAGCTAGCGGGGGGACAGATACGCAGTATTTT
.,.,TRBJ1-5,TRBV9,CASSVAGVGQPQHF,TGTGCCAGCAGCGTTGCGGGGGTTGGACAGCCCCAGCATTTT
.,many,TRBJ2-3,TRBV14,CASSQGAADTQYF,TGTGCCAGCAGCCAAGGAGCGGCAGATACGCAGTATTTT
.,many,TRBJ2-2,TRBV20-1,CSAKGPLNTGELFF,TGCAGTGCTAAAGGACCGCTAAACACCGGGGAGCTGTTTTTT
.,.,TRBJ2-7,TRBV4-3,CASSPTVAKSYEQYF,TGCGCCAGCAGCCCGACGGTAGCAAAATCCTACGAGCAGTACTTC
TRBD1,many,TRBJ1-6,TRBV5-1,CASSQTLTGGVNSPLHF,TGCGCCAGCAGTCAAACCCTTACAGGGGGTGTTAATTCACCCCTCCACTTT
TRBD1,few,TRBJ2-1,TRBV6-4,CASSDGPGQGSPHEQFF,TGTGCCAGCAGTGACGGACCGGGACAGGGAAGTCCCCATGAGCAGTTCTTC
.,many,TRBJ1-5,TRBV6-2/TRBV6-3,CASSYDFPQPQHF,TGTGCCAGCAGCTACGATTTTCCTCAGCCCCAGCATTTT
TRBD1,.,TRBJ2-3,TRBV2,CASRRGQGVRTDTQYF,TGTGCCAGCAGGCGGGGACAGGGAGTACGGACAGATACGCAGTATTTT
.,many,TRBJ2-2,TRBV6-1,CASSQGAGANTGELFF,TGTGCCAGCAGTCAAGGGGCAGGAGCGAACACCGGGGAGCTGTTTTTT
TRBD1,.,TRBJ1-5,TRBV28,CASSLGQGYQPQHF,TGTGCCAGCAGTTTGGGACAGGGATATCAGCCCCAGCATTTT
.,many,TRBJ2-2,TRBV5-4,CASSPILGGELFF,TGTGCCAGCAGTCCAATACTCGGCGGGGAGCTGTTTTTT
.,.,TRBJ1-3,TRBV4-2,CASSQDYMGNSGNTIYF,TGTGCCAGCAGCCAAGATTATATGGGAAACTCTGGAAACACCATATATTTT
.,few,TRBJ2-3,TRBV7-2,CASSLRGGRSDTQYF,TGTGCCAGCAGCCTCAGGGGGGGGAGATCAGATACGCAGTATTTT
.,many,TRBJ2-1,TRBV20-1,CSAVAITGSSYNEQFF,TGCAGTGCCGTCGCCATTACAGGGAGCTCCTACAATGAGCAGTTCTTC
.,.,TRBJ2-3,TRBV20-1,CSARGGESLTDTQYF,TGCAGTGCGAGGGGCGGGGAGTCCCTCACAGATACGCAGTATTTT
TRBD1,.,TRBJ2-7,TRBV29-1,CSVVSGQASSYEQYF,TGCAGCGTTGTATCAGGACAGGCGAGCTCCTACGAGCAGTACTTC